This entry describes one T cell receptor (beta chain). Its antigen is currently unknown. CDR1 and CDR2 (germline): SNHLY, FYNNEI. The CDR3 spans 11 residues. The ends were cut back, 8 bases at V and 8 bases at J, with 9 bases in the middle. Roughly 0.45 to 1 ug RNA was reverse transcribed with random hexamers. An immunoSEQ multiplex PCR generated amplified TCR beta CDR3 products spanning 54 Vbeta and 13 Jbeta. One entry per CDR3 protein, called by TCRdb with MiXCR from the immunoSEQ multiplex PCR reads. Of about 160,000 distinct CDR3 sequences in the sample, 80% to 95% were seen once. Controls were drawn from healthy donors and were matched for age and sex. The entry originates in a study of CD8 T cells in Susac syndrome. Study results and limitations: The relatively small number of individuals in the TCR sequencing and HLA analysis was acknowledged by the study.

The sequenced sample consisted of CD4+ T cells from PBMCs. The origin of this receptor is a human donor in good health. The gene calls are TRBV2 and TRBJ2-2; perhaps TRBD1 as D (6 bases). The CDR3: CASQRGGELFF. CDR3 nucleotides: TGTGCCAGCCAAAGGGGGGGGGAGCTGTTTTTT. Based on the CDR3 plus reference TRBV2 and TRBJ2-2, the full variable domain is EPEVTQTPSHQVTQMGQEVILRCVPISNHLYFYWYRQILGQKVEFLVSFYNNEISEKSEIFDDQFSVERPDGSNFTLKIRSTKLEDSAMYFCASQRGGELFFGEGSRLTVL.